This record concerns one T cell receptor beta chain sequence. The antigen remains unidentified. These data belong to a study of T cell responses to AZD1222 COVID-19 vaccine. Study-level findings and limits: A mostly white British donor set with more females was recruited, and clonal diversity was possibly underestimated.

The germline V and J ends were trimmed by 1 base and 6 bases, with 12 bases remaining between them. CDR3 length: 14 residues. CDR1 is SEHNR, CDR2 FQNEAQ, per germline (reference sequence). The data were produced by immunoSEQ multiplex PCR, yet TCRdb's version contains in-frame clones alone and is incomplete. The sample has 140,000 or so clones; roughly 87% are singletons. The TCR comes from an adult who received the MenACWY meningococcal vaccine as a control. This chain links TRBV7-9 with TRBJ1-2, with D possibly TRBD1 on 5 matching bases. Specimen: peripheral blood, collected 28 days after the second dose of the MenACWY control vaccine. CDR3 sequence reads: CASSLGGWGDGYTF. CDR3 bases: TGTGCCAGCAGCTTAGGCGGCTGGGGGGATGGCTACACCTTC.